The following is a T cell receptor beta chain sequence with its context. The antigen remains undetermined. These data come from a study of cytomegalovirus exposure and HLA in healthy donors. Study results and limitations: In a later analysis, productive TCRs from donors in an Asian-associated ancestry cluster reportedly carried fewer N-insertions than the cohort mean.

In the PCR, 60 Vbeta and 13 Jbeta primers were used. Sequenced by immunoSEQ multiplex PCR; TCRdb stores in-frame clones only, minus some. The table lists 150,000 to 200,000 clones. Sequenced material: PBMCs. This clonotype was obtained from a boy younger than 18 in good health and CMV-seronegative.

The CDR3 DNA follows: TGTGCCAGCAGCTTAGTGGCCAGAACCTACGAGCAGTACTTC. Its translation: CASSLVARTYEQYF. The gene calls are TRBV7-8 and TRBJ2-7, with D unclear. Trimming left V 1 base short and J 2 bases short, with 9 bases between. The CDR3 consists of 14 residues. The V gene's germline CDR1 is SGHVS and CDR2 FQNEAQ.